Here is one T cell receptor (beta chain) with its context. The primer mix had 60 Vbeta and 13 Jbeta primers. Generated by immunoSEQ multiplex PCR, the TCRdb table keeps only in-frame clones and is missing some. The table has 65,000 to 100,000 clones, about 85% seen once. This record belongs to a study of cytomegalovirus exposure and HLA in healthy donors. The CDR3 consists of 16 residues. CDR1 and CDR2 (germline): SGHRS, YFSETQ. V was shortened by 2 bases and J by 8 bases, with 20 bases between the two germline ends. Healthy donors of bone marrow made up the group. There were likely unrecorded immune exposures, though donors were nominally healthy when sampled.

Input material: PBMCs. The TCR was taken from a woman aged 40 to 50 in good health and CMV-seropositive. V gene TRBV5-1 combines with J gene TRBJ2-1; TRBD2 might be the D (5 bases). This chain's CDR3 is CASSFTSSRSGDEQFF. CDR3 coding DNA: TGCGCCAGCAGCTTCACTAGTTCCCGGTCCGGGGATGAGCAGTTCTTC.